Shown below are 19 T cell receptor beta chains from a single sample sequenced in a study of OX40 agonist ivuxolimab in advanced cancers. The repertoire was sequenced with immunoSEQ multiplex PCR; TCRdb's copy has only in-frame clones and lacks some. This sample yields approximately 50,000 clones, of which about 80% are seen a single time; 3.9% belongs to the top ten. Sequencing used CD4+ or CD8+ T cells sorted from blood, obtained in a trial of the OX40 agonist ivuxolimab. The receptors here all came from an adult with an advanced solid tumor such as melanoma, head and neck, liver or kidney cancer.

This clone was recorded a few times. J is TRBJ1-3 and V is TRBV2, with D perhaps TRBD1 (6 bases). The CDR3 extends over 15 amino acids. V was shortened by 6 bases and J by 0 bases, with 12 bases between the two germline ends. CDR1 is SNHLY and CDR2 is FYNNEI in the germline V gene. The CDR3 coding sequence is TGTGCCAGCAGCGGAGACAGGACCTCTGGAAACACCATATATTTT. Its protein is CASSGDRTSGNTIYF.

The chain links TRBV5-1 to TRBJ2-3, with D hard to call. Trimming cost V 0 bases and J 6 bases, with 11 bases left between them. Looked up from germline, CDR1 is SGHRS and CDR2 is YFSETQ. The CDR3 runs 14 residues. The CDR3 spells CASSLGGFRDTQYF. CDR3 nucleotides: TGCGCCAGCAGCTTGGGAGGTTTTAGGGATACGCAGTATTTT.

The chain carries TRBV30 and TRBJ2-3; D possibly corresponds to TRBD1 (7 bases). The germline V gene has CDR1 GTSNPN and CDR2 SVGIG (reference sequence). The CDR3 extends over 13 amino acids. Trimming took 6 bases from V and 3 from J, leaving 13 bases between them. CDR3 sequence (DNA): TGTGCCTGTCAGGGGGGAGATACAGATACGCAGTATTTT. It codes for CACQGGDTDTQYF.

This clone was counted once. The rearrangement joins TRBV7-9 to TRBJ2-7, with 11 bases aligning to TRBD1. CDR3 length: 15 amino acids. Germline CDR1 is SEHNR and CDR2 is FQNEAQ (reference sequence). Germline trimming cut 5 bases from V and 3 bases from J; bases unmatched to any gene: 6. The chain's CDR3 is CASSSWTGGLYEQYF. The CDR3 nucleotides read TGTGCCAGCAGCAGCTGGACAGGGGGCCTCTACGAGCAGTACTTC.

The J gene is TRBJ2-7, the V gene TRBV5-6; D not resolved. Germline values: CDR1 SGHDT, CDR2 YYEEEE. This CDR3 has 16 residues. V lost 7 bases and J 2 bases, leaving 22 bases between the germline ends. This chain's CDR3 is CASQDTGRRWTYEQYF. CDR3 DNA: TGTGCCAGCCAAGATACGGGTCGGCGTTGGACCTACGAGCAGTACTTC.

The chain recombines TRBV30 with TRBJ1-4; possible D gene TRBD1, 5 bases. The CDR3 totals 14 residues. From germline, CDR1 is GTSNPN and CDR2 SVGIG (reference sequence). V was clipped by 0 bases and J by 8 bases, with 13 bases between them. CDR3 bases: TGTGCCTGGAGTGTACTCGGGGGGATGGAAAAACTGTTTTTT. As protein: CAWSVLGGMEKLFF.

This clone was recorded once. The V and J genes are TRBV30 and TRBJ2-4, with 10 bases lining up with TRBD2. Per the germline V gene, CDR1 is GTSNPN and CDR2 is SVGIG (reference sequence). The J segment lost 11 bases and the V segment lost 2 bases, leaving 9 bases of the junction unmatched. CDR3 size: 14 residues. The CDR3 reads CAWSTSSGGTFQYF. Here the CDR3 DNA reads TGTGCCTGGAGTACATCTAGCGGGGGTACGTTTCAGTACTTC.

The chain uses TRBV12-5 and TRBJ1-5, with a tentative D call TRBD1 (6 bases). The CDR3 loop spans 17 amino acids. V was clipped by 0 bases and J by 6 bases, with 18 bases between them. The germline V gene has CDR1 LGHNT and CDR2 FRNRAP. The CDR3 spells CASGLVVGGGKAQPQHF. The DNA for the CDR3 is TGTGCTAGTGGTTTGGTGGTTGGGGGCGGAAAGGCTCAGCCCCAGCATTTT.

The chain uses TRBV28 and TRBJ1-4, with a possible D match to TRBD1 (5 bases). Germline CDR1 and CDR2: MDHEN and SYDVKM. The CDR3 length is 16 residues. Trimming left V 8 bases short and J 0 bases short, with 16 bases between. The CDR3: CASSSIGAATNEKLFF. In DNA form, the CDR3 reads TGTGCCAGCTCCTCTATAGGGGCTGCAACTAATGAAAAACTGTTTTTT.

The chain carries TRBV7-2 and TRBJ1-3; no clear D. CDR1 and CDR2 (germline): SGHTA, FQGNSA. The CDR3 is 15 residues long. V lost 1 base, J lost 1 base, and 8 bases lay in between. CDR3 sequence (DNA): TGTGCCAGCAGCTTAGGGTCGGGTTCTGGAAACACCATATATTTT. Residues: CASSLGSGSGNTIYF.

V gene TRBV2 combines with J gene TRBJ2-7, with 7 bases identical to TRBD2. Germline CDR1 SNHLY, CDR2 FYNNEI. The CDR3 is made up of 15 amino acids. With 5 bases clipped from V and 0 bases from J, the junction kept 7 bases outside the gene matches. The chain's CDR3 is CASSRAGGGSYEQYF. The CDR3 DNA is TGTGCCAGCAGTCGCGCTGGCGGGGGCTCCTACGAGCAGTACTTC.

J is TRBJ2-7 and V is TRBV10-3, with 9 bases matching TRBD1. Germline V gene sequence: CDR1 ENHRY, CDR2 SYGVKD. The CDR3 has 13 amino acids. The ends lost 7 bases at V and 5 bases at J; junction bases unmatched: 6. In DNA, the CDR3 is TGTGCCATCACCGGACAGGGGACCGACGAGCAGTACTTC. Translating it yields CAITGQGTDEQYF.

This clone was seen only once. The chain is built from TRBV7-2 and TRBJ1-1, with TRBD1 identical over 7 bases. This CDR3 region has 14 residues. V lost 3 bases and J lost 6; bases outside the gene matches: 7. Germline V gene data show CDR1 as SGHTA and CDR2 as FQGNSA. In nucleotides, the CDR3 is TGTGCCAGCAGCTTCCCGGGGACAGTAGCTGAAGCTTTCTTT. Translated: CASSFPGTVAEAFF.

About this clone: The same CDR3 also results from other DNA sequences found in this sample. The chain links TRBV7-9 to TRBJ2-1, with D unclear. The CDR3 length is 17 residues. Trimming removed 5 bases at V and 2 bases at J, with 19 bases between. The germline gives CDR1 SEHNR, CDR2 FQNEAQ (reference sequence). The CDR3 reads CASSPRALRSTYNEQFF. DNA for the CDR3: TGTGCCAGCAGCCCAAGGGCACTGCGGAGCACCTACAATGAGCAGTTCTTC. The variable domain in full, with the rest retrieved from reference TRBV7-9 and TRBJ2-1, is DTGVSQNPRHKITKRGQNVTFRCDPISEHNRLYWYRQTLGQGPEFLTYFQNEAQLEKSRLLSDRFSAERPKGSFSTLEIQRTEQGDSAMYLCASSPRALRSTYNEQFFGPGTRLTVL.

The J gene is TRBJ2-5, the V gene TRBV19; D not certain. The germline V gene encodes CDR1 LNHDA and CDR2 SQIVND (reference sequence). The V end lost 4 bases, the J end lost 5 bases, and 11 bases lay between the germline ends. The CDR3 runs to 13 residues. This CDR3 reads CASSKDFEETQYF. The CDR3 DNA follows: TGTGCCAGTAGTAAGGATTTCGAGGAGACCCAGTACTTC.

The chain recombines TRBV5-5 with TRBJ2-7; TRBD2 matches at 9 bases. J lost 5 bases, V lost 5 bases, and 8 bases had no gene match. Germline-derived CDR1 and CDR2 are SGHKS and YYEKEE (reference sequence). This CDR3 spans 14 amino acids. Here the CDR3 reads CASRASGAVNEQYF. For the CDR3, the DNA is TGTGCCAGCAGGGCTAGCGGGGCAGTGAACGAGCAGTACTTC.

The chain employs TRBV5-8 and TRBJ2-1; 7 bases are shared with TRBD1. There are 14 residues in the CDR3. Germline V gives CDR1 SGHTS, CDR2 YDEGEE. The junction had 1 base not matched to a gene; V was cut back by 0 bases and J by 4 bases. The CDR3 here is CASSLEQGYNEQFF. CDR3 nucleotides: TGTGCCAGCAGCTTGGAACAGGGGTACAATGAGCAGTTCTTC.

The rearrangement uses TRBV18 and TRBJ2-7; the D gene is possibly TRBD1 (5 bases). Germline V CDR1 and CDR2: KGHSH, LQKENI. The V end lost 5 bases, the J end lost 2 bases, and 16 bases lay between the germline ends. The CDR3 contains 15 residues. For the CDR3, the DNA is TGTGCCAGCTCAGCGGACATTGCCGCCCCCTACGAGCAGTACTTC. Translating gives CASSADIAAPYEQYF.

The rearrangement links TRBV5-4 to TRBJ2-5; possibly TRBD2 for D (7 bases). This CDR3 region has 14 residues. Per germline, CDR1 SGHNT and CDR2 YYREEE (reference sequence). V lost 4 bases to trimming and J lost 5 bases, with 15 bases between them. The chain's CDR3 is CASSPLQGGETQYF. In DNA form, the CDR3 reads TGTGCCAGCAGCCCCTTACAGGGAGGGGAGACCCAGTACTTC.